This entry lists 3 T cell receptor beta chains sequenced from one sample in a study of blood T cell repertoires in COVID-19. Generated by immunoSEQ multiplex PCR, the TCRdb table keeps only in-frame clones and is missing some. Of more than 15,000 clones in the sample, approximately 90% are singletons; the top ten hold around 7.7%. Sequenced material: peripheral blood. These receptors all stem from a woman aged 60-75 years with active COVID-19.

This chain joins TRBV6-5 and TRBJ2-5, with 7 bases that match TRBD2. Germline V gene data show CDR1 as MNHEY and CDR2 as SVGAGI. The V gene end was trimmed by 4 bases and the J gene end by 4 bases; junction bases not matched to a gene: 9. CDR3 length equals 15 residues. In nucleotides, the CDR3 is TGTGCCAGCAGTTCACCTTTAGCGGGCTCAGAGACCCAGTACTTC. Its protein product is CASSSPLAGSETQYF.

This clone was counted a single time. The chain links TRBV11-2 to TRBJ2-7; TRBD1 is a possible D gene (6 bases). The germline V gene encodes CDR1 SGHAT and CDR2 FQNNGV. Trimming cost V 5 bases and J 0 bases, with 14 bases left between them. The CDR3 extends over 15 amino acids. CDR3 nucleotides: TGTGCCAGCAGCCCGCTCAGGGACACCTCCTACGAGCAGTACTTC. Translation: CASSPLRDTSYEQYF.

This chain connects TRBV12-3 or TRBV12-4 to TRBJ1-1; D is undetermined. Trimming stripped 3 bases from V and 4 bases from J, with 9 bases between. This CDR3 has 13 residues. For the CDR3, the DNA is TGTGCCAGCAGTTTCGGGGTAGGCACTGAAGCTTTCTTT. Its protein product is CASSFGVGTEAFF.